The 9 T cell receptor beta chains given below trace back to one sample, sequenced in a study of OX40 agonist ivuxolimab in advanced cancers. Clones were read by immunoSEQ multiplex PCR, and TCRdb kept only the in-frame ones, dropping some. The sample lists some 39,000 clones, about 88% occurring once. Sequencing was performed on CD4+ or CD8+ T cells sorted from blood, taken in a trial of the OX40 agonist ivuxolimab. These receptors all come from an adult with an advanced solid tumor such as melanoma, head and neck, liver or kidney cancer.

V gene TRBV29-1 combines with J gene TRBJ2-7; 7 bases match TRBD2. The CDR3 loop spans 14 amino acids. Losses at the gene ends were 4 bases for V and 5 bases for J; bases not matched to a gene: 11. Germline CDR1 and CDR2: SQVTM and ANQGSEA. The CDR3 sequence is CSVGVLRESHEQYF. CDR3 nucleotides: TGCAGCGTTGGGGTCTTGCGGGAGAGCCACGAGCAGTACTTC.

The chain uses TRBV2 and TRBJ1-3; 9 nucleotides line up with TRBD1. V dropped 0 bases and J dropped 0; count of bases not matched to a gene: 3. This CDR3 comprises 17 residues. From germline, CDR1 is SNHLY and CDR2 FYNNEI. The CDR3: CASSEAGQGVSGNTIYF. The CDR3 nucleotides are TGTGCCAGCAGTGAAGCGGGACAGGGAGTCTCTGGAAACACCATATATTTT.

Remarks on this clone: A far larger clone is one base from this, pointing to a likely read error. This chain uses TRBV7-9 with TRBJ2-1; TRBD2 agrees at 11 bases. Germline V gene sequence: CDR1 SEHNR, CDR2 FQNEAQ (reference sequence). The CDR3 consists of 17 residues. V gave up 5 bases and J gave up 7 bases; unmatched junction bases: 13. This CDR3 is CASSHFLTSGNANEQFF. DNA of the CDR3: TGTGCCAGCAGCCACTTTCTGACTAGCGGGAATGCGAATGAGCAGTTCTTC.

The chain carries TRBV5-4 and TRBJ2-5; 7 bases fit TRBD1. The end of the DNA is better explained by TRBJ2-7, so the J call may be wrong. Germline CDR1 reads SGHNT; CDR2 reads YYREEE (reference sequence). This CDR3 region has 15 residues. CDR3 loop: CASSVRQGNNYEQYF. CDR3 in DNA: TGTGCCAGCAGCGTTAGACAGGGCAACAATTACGAGCAGTACTTC.

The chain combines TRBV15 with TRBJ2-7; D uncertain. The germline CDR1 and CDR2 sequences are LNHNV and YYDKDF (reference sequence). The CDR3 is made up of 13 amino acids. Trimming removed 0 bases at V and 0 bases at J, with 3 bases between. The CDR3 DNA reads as TGTGCCACCAGCAGAGATGACTCCTACGAGCAGTACTTC. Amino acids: CATSRDDSYEQYF.

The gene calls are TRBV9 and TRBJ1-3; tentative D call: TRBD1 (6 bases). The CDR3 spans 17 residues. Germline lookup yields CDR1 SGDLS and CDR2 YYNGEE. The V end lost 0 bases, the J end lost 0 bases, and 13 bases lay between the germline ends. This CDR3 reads CASSVGRGVRSGNTIYF. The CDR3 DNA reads TGTGCCAGCAGCGTAGGGAGGGGGGTGCGCTCTGGAAACACCATATATTTT. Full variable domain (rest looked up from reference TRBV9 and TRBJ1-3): DSGVTQTPKHLITATGQRVTLRCSPRSGDLSVYWYQQSLDQGLQFLIQYYNGEERAKGNILERFSAQQFPDLHSELNLSSLELGDSALYFCASSVGRGVRSGNTIYFGEGSWLTVV.

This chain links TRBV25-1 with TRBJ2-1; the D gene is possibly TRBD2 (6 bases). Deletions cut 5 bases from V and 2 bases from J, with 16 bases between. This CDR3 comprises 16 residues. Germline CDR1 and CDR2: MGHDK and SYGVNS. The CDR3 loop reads CASSSRRPSAYNEQFF. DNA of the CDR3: TGTGCCAGCAGTAGTCGTCGGCCTAGCGCCTACAATGAGCAGTTCTTC.

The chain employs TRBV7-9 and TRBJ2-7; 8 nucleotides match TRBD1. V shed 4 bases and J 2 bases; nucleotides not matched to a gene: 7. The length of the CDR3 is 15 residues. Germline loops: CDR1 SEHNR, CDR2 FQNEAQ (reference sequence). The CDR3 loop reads CASSSRQGTAYEQYF. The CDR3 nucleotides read TGTGCCAGCAGCTCCCGACAGGGGACTGCCTACGAGCAGTACTTC.

CDR3 residues: CASSPSEGQETQYF. As DNA, the CDR3 is TGTGCCAGCAGCCCATCTGAGGGCCAAGAGACCCAGTACTTC. V is TRBV9 and J is TRBJ2-5; TRBD2 is a possible D gene (5 bases). This CDR3 is 14 amino acids long. V was pared by 4 bases and J by 1 base, with 11 bases between. Looked up from germline, CDR1 is SGDLS and CDR2 is YYNGEE.